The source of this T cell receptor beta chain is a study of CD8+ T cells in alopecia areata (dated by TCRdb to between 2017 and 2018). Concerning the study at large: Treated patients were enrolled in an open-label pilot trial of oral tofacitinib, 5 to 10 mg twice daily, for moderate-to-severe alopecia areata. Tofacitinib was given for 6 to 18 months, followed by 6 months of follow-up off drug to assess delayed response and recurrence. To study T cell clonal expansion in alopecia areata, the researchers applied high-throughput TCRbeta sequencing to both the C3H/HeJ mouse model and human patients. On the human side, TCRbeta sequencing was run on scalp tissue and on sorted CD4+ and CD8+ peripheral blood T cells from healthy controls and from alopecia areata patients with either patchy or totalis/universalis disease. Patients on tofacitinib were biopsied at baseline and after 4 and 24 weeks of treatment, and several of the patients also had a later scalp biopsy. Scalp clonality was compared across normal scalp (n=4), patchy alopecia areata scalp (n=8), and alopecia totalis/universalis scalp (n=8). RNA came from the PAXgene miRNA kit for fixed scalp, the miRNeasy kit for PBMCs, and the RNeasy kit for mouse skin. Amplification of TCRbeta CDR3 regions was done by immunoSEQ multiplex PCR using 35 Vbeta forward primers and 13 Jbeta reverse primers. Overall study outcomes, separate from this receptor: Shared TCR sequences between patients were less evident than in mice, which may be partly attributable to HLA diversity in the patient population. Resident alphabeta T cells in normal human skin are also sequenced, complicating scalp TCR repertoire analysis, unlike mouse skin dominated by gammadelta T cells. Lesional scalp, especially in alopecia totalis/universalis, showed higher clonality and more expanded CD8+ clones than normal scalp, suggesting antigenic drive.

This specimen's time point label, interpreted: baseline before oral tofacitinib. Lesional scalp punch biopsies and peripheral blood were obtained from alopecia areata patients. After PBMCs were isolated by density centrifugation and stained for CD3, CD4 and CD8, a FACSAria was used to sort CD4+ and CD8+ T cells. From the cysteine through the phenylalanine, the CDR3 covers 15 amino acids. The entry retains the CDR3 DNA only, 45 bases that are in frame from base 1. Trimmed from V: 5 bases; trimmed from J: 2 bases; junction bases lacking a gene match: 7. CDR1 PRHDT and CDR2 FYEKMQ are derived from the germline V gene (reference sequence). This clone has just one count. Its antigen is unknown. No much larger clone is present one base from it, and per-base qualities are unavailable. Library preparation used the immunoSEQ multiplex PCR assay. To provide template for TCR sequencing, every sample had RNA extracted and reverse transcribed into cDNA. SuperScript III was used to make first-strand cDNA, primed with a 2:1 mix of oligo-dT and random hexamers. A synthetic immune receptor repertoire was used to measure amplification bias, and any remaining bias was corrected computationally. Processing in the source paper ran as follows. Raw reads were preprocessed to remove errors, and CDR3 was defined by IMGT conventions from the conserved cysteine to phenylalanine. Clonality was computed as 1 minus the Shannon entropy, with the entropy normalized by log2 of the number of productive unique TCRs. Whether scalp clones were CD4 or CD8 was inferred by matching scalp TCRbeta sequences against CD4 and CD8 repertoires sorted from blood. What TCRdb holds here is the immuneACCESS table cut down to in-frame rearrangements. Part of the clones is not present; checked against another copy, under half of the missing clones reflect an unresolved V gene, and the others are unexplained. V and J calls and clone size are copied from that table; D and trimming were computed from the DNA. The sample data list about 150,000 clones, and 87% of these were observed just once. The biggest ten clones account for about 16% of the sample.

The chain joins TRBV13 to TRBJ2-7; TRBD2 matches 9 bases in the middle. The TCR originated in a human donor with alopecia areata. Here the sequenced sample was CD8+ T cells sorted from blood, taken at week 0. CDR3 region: CASSQSGGGAYEQYF. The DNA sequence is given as TGTGCCAGCAGCCAGAGTGGCGGGGGGGCCTACGAGCAGTACTTC.